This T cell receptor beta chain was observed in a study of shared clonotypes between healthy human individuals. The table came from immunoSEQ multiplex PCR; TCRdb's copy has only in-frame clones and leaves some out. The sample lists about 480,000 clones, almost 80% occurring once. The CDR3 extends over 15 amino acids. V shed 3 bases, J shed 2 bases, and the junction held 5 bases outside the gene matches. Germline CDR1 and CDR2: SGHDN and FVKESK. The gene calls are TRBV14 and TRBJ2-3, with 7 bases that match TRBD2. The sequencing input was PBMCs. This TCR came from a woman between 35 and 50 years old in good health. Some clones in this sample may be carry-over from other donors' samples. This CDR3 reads CASSQMTSTTDTQYF. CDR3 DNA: TGTGCCAGCAGCCAGATGACTAGCACCACAGATACGCAGTATTTT.